The sequence of this T cell receptor (beta chain) was determined in a study of regulatory T cells. Findings and caveats of the study: Hydrophobic residues at CDR3 positions 6 and 7 were enriched in conventional CD4+ T cells of CD3G-deficient patients.

With 6 bases removed from V and 6 bases from J, the gap between germline ends came to 17 bases. Germline V CDR1 and CDR2: MDHEN, SYDVKM. CDR3 size: 15 residues. Concerning this clone itself: Its cognate antigen is unknown.

Autoimmunity was present in every CD3G-deficient patient, worse in two. CD4+ T cells were divided by sorting: CD25-high CD127-low Tregs, CD25-low CD127-high conventional cells. The PCR used 52 TRBV and 13 TRBJ primers. Repertoires were generated with immunoSEQ multiplex PCR, while TCRdb's copy carries only in-frame clones and drops some. This table holds approximately 18,000 clones, roughly 84% found once. The source is a person aged 30-39 years with CD3G deficiency. The V gene is TRBV28, the J gene TRBJ2-2; tentatively, D is TRBD1 or TRBD2 (5 bases each). Sequencing was done on a sample of conventional CD4+ T cells sorted from blood. For the CDR3, the DNA is TGTGCCAGCAGCCTCCGAGGGGTTCGGTCCGGGGAGCTGTTTTTT. Residues: CASSLRGVRSGELFF.